The next 32 T cell receptor beta chains were all read from a single sample in a study of blood T cell repertoires in COVID-19. TCRdb's copy holds only in-frame clones and misses some; the assay was immunoSEQ multiplex PCR. The repertoire consists of about 270,000 clones, with 65% to 90% occurring once and the leading ten covering about 2.9%. The sequencing input was peripheral blood. The receptors originated from a woman aged 55-69 years with active or convalescent COVID-19.

This clone was recorded a few times. The J gene is TRBJ2-2, the V gene TRBV7-2; D not resolved. There are 16 residues in the CDR3. Trimming left V 2 bases short and J 0 bases short, with 10 bases between. CDR1 SGHTA and CDR2 FQGNSA come from the germline V gene. CDR3 sequence: CASSLQDIANTGELFF. The CDR3 region has the DNA TGTGCCAGCAGCTTACAAGACATCGCGAACACCGGGGAGCTGTTTTTT.

The gene calls are TRBV6-1 and TRBJ2-7; D call uncertain. CDR3 length: 13 amino acids. Between the trimmed V and J ends, which lost 2 bases and 0 bases, there was a span of 5 bases. From germline, CDR1 is MNHNS and CDR2 SASEGT. The CDR3: CASSEPSSYEQYF. The CDR3 DNA reads TGTGCCAGCAGTGAACCTAGCTCCTACGAGCAGTACTTC.

The chain couples TRBV5-6 to TRBJ2-5; 9 nucleotides agree with TRBD2. The CDR3 consists of 15 residues. V lost 3 bases to trimming and J lost 2 bases; unmatched junction nucleotides: 5. The V gene's germline CDR1 is SGHDT and CDR2 YYEEEE. CDR3: CASSWVAGVQETQYF. The CDR3 DNA reads TGTGCCAGCAGCTGGGTAGCGGGGGTTCAAGAGACCCAGTACTTC.

V gene TRBV6-5 combines with J gene TRBJ2-2; D possibly corresponds to TRBD2 (5 bases). V lost 10 bases to trimming and J lost 6 bases, with 12 bases between them. The CDR3 contains 12 residues. Germline CDR1 MNHEY, CDR2 SVGAGI. The CDR3, as DNA: TGTGCCAACCCACTAGAGGCCGGGGAGCTGTTTTTT. Protein: CANPLEAGELFF.

The V call is TRBV5-6, the J call TRBJ2-7; weak D call: TRBD2 (6 bases). V lost 9 bases to trimming and J lost 2 bases, with 15 bases between them. The length of the CDR3 is 13 residues. Germline loops: CDR1 SGHDT, CDR2 YYEEEE. The CDR3 spells CATSTRGAYEQYF. The CDR3 DNA sequence: TGTGCCACTTCGACTAGAGGGGCCTACGAGCAGTACTTC.

The genes are TRBV6-5 and TRBJ2-3; the D is unclear. The V and J ends lost 0 bases and 5 bases respectively, with 12 bases between them. Germline V CDR1 and CDR2: MNHEY, SVGAGI. The CDR3 contains 15 residues. CDR3 protein: CASSYSRSRGDTQYF. Here the CDR3 DNA reads TGTGCCAGCAGTTACTCTCGGAGTCGAGGAGATACGCAGTATTTT.

The J gene is TRBJ2-3, the V gene TRBV3-1 (or the pseudogene TRBV3-2); 9 positions match TRBD2. The ends lost 4 bases at V and 2 bases at J; junction bases unmatched: 4. CDR3 length: 15 amino acids. The germline V gene has CDR1 LGHDT and CDR2 YNNKEL (reference sequence). The CDR3 nucleotides are TGTGCCAGCAGCCTGCGGGGGGGCCTCACAGATACGCAGTATTTT. Protein sequence: CASSLRGGLTDTQYF.

This clone showed up just once. DNA for the CDR3: TGTGCCAGCAGCTTAGCCGGGATGGGTGAAAAACTGTTTTTT. It encodes CASSLAGMGEKLFF. This sequence joins TRBV7-9 and TRBJ1-4, with unresolved D. The V gene lost 0 bases and the J gene lost 7 bases, with 9 bases spanning the gap. Per the germline V gene, CDR1 is SEHNR and CDR2 is FQNEAQ (reference sequence). This CDR3 has 14 amino acids.

The chain recombines TRBV19 with TRBJ1-1; 7 positions match TRBD1. The trim removed 6 bases at V and 5 bases at J, leaving 12 bases unmatched. The CDR3 spans 15 residues. The germline V gene has CDR1 LNHDA and CDR2 SQIVND (reference sequence). The chain's CDR3 is CASRSLRGRRTEAFF. The CDR3, as DNA: TGTGCCAGTAGAAGCTTGAGGGGGCGCAGGACTGAAGCTTTCTTT.

V gene TRBV6-5 combines with J gene TRBJ2-7; perhaps TRBD2 as D (6 bases). Germline CDR1 MNHEY, CDR2 SVGAGI. V was clipped by 0 bases and J by 0 bases, with 9 bases between them. The CDR3 is 15 residues long. CDR3 bases: TGTGCCAGCAGTTACTCGTACGGGGGCTCCTACGAGCAGTACTTC. Its translation: CASSYSYGGSYEQYF.

The V gene is TRBV7-9, the J gene TRBJ2-5; 10 bases match TRBD2. In germline, CDR1 is SEHNR, CDR2 FQNEAQ (reference sequence). The CDR3 is made up of 19 amino acids. Unmatched junction bases numbered 20, after V lost 8 bases and J lost 2 bases. CDR3 in DNA: TGTGCCAGCGCTCCTACTCCCCGGAAAGCGGGGGGGGTGCAAGAGACCCAGTACTTC. Amino acids: CASAPTPRKAGGVQETQYF.

This clone was detected only a few times. The genes are TRBV27 and TRBJ1-5; 8 positions agree with TRBD1. The CDR3 contains 16 residues. J gave up 6 bases and V 0 bases, and 7 bases lay outside the gene matches. Germline CDR1 and CDR2: MNHEY and SMNVEV (reference sequence). CDR3 in amino acids: CASSLSRDRYTQPQHF. The CDR3 nucleotides read TGTGCCAGCAGTTTATCCCGGGACAGGTATACTCAGCCCCAGCATTTT.

This clone was seen a single time. V gene TRBV2 combines with J gene TRBJ1-1; D call uncertain. CDR3 length: 12 residues. Between the trimmed V and J ends, which lost 6 bases and 9 bases, there was a span of 14 bases. From germline, CDR1 is SNHLY and CDR2 FYNNEI. The CDR3: CASRGREQKAFF. The CDR3 DNA is TGTGCCAGCAGAGGAAGGGAGCAGAAAGCTTTCTTT.

The chain couples TRBV16 to TRBJ2-2; TRBD1 matches at 9 bases. CDR1 is KGHSY and CDR2 is FQNENV in the germline V gene. The CDR3 covers 15 residues. The V and J ends lost 4 bases and 4 bases, in that order; junction bases with no gene match: 4. Here the CDR3 reads CASSLDRGATGELFF. The CDR3 DNA reads TGTGCCAGCAGCCTCGACAGGGGGGCCACCGGGGAGCTGTTTTTT.

The rearrangement links TRBV19 to TRBJ2-3; D possibly corresponds to TRBD2 (5 bases). Between the trimmed V and J ends, which lost 5 bases and 1 base, there was a span of 7 bases. Germline CDR1 and CDR2: LNHDA and SQIVND (reference sequence). This CDR3 is built from 13 residues. As DNA, the CDR3 is TGTGCCAGTAGTGAGGGCCGCACAGATACGCAGTATTTT. It translates to CASSEGRTDTQYF.

This chain uses TRBV10-1 with TRBJ2-7; weak D call: TRBD1 (5 bases). CDR1 and CDR2 (germline): WNHNN, SYGVQD (reference sequence). The V end was cut by 6 bases, the J end by 0 bases, with 12 bases between. This CDR3 has 14 amino acids. The CDR3 here is CASSRSDNSYEQYF. The CDR3 nucleotides are TGCGCCAGCAGCCGGTCGGACAACTCCTACGAGCAGTACTTC.

The rearrangement uses TRBV11-2 and TRBJ1-2, with D possibly TRBD1 on 5 matching bases. This CDR3 spans 16 amino acids. With 0 bases removed from V and 1 base from J, the gap between germline ends came to 12 bases. Looked up from germline, CDR1 is SGHAT and CDR2 is FQNNGV. The CDR3 is CASSLEARVVNYGYTF. The CDR3 DNA follows: TGTGCCAGCAGCTTAGAGGCCAGGGTGGTTAACTATGGCTACACCTTC.

This clone was seen just once. The junction shows a germline mismatch at one end, possibly a read error. V and J are TRBV6-4 and TRBJ1-2; TRBD1 is a possible D gene (5 bases). Germline V gene sequence: CDR1 MRHNA, CDR2 SNTAGT. The CDR3 loop spans 15 amino acids. Here the CDR3 reads CASRDSSAGPYGYTF. The CDR3 nucleotides read TGTGCCAGCAGGGACTCCTCGGCAGGGCCCTATGGCTACACCTTC.

The chain combines TRBV6-4 with TRBJ2-1, with D possibly TRBD2 on 6 matching bases. Trimming removed 6 bases at V and 9 bases at J, with 15 bases between. CDR3 length: 13 residues. Germline CDR1 reads MRHNA; CDR2 reads SNTAGT. The CDR3, as DNA: TGTGCCAGCAGCCCTACGGCGCGGGGTGAGCAGTTCTTC. It is translated as CASSPTARGEQFF.

V and J are TRBV11-2 and TRBJ1-1; no clear D gene. Trimming pared 3 bases from V and 0 bases from J, leaving 11 bases between. The CDR3 spans 15 residues. CDR1 is SGHAT, CDR2 FQNNGV, per germline. CDR3 sequence (DNA): TGTGCCAGCAGCTTCAGGAAGATCATGAACACTGAAGCTTTCTTT. Its protein product is CASSFRKIMNTEAFF.

The rearrangement links TRBV7-2 to TRBJ1-1, with D possibly being TRBD1 (5 bases). There are 14 residues in the CDR3. The V and J ends lost 5 bases and 5 bases respectively, with 15 bases between them. From germline, CDR1 is SGHTA and CDR2 FQGNSA. The CDR3 bases are TGTGCCAGCAGCCAGGGCGTTCGAGTAACTGAAGCTTTCTTT. This codes for CASSQGVRVTEAFF. The full variable domain, with the rest looked up from reference TRBV7-2 and TRBJ1-1, is GAGVSQSPSNKVTEKGKDVELRCDPISGHTALYWYRQSLGQGLEFLIYFQGNSAPDKSGLPSDRFSAERTGGSVSTLTIQRTQQEDSAVYLCASSQGVRVTEAFFGQGTRLTVV.

The chain employs TRBV12-3 or TRBV12-4 and TRBJ1-1; D unclear. V dropped 6 bases and J dropped 7 bases, with 9 bases sitting between them. CDR3 length: 11 residues. CDR3 sequence: CASRAAGEAFF. The DNA for the CDR3 is TGTGCCAGCAGGGCGGCGGGTGAAGCTTTCTTT.

The V call is TRBV5-5, the J call TRBJ1-1; 10 nucleotides agree with TRBD1. The CDR3 runs to 15 residues. V was pared by 0 bases and J by 6 bases, with 5 bases of the junction left unmatched. Germline V gene data show CDR1 as SGHKS and CDR2 as YYEKEE (reference sequence). CDR3 DNA sequence: TGTGCCAGCAGCTTGGACGTAGGGACAGGGGCTGAAGCTTTCTTT. Protein sequence: CASSLDVGTGAEAFF.

There are a few counts of this clone. The chain combines TRBV5-6 with TRBJ2-1, with 7 bases that match TRBD2. This CDR3 comprises 15 residues. V trimming: 0 bases; J trimming: 8 bases; junction bases outside the gene matches: 8. Germline V CDR1 and CDR2: SGHDT, YYEEEE. The DNA of the CDR3 is TGTGCCAGCAGCTTGGTAGGACTAGGGCGTCATGAGCAGTTCTTC. Amino acid sequence: CASSLVGLGRHEQFF.

This chain uses TRBV2 with TRBJ1-5; 9 nucleotides match TRBD1. Looked up from germline, CDR1 is SNHLY and CDR2 is FYNNEI. The CDR3 consists of 16 residues. Trimming cost V 5 bases and J 4 bases; bases outside gene matches: 9. CDR3 in amino acids: CASSRNPQGANQPQHF. The DNA of the CDR3 is TGTGCCAGCAGTCGAAACCCACAGGGGGCGAATCAGCCCCAGCATTTT.

The rearrangement joins TRBV30 to TRBJ1-6, with D possibly TRBD1 on 5 matching bases. The V end was cut by 1 base, the J end by 9 bases, with 13 bases between. The length of the CDR3 is 14 residues. CDR1 and CDR2 from the germline V gene are GTSNPN and SVGIG (reference sequence). The CDR3 region has the DNA TGTGCCTGGAGTGAAACCGCAGGGATTTCACCCCTCCACTTT. Amino acids: CAWSETAGISPLHF.

The chain links TRBV5-4 to TRBJ1-1; 9 bases match TRBD1. V lost 1 base, J lost 4 bases, and 17 bases stayed unmatched. CDR3 length: 19 residues. Germline V gene lookup returns CDR1 SGHNT and CDR2 YYREEE (reference sequence). The CDR3 protein is CASSLSPRTGATPTTEAFF. The CDR3, as DNA: TGTGCCAGCAGCTTGAGCCCTAGGACAGGGGCGACTCCGACCACTGAAGCTTTCTTT.

The chain uses TRBV9 and TRBJ2-5; D possibly corresponds to TRBD2 (6 bases). Trimming pared 2 bases from V and 3 bases from J, leaving 20 bases between. Germline values: CDR1 SGDLS, CDR2 YYNGEE. The CDR3 consists of 17 residues. DNA for the CDR3: TGTGCCAGCAGCGTCACTCATTGGTATAAGCGGGAAGAGACCCAGTACTTC. This sequence encodes CASSVTHWYKREETQYF.

Here the CDR3 DNA reads TGCAGTGCTAGTGATGAGGGGAACACTGAAGCTTTCTTT. Its translation is CSASDEGNTEAFF. V and J are TRBV20-1 and TRBJ1-1; D call uncertain. The CDR3 extends over 13 amino acids. The V and J ends lost 3 bases and 1 base respectively, with 9 bases between them. Germline CDR1 and CDR2: DFQATT and SNEGSKA (reference sequence).

This chain joins TRBV3-1 (or the pseudogene TRBV3-2) and TRBJ2-3, with D unresolved. The CDR3 consists of 13 residues. Germline loops: CDR1 LGHDT, CDR2 YNNKEL (reference sequence). Trimming shortened V by 4 bases and J by 1 base, and 6 bases separated the two germline ends. The CDR3 spells CASSRPGTDTQYF. As DNA, the CDR3 is TGTGCCAGCAGCCGGCCAGGCACAGATACGCAGTATTTT.

This clone was counted many times. The J gene is TRBJ2-1, the V gene TRBV19, with D perhaps matching TRBD1 (8 bases). Germline lookup yields CDR1 LNHDA and CDR2 SQIVND (reference sequence). V was trimmed by 5 bases and J by 6 bases, leaving 20 bases between them. The CDR3 sequence is 16 residues long. The DNA of the CDR3 is TGTGCCAGTAGTGGCACCCGGACAGGGACTATCAATGAGCAGTTCTTC. The encoded protein is CASSGTRTGTINEQFF.

This chain links TRBV5-1 with TRBJ1-5; no definite D call. This CDR3 contains 13 residues. The germline V gene has CDR1 SGHRS and CDR2 YFSETQ. The germline V and J ends were trimmed by 5 bases and 0 bases, with 6 bases remaining between them. The CDR3 is CASRRDSNQPQHF. Written as DNA, the CDR3 is TGCGCCAGCAGGAGGGATAGCAATCAGCCCCAGCATTTT.